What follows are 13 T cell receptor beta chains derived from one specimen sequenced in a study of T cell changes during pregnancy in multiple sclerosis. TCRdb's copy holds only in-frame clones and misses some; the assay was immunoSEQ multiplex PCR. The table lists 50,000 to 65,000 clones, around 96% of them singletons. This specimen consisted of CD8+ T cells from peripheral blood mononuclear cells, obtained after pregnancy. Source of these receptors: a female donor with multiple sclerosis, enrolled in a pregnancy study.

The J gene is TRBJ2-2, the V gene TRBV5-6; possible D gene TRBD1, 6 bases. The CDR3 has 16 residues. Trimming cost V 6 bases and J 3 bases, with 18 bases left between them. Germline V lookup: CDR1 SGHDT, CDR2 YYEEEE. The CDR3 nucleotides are TGTGCCAGCACCCTCTTACAGGGTTTCGACACCGGGGAGCTGTTTTTT. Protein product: CASTLLQGFDTGELFF. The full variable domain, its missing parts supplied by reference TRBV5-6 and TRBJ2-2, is DAGVTQSPTHLIKTRGQQVTLRCSPKSGHDTVSWYQQALGQGPQFIFQYYEEEERQRGNFPDRFSGHQFPNYSSELNVNALLLGDSALYLCASTLLQGFDTGELFFGEGSRLTVL.

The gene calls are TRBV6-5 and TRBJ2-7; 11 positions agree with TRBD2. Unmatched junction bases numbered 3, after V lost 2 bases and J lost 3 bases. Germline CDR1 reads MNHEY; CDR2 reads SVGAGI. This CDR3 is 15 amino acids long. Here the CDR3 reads CASSYGTSGYYEQYF. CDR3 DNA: TGTGCCAGCAGTTACGGGACTAGCGGATACTACGAGCAGTACTTC.

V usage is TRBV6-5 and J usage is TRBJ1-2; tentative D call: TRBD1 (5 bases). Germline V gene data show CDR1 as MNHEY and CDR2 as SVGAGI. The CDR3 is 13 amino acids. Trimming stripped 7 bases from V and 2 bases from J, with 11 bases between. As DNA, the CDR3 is TGTGCCAGCATTGGGGGGTCGAACTATGGCTACACCTTC. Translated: CASIGGSNYGYTF.

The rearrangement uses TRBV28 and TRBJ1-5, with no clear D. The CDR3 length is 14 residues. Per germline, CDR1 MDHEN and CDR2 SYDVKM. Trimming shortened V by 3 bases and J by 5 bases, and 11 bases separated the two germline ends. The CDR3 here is CASSFRSRYQPQHF. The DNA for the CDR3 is TGTGCCAGCAGTTTTCGGAGTCGGTATCAGCCCCAGCATTTT.

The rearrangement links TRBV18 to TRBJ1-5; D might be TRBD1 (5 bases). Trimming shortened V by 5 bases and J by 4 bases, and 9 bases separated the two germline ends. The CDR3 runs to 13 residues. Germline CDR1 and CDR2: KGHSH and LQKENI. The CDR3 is CASSSTENQPQHF. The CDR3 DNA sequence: TGTGCCAGCTCATCGACAGAAAATCAGCCCCAGCATTTT.

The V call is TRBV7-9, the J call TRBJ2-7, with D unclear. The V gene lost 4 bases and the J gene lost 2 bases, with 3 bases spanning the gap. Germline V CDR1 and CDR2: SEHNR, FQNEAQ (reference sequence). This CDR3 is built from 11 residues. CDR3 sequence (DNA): TGTGCCAGCAGCTCTACCTACGAGCAGTACTTC. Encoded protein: CASSSTYEQYF.

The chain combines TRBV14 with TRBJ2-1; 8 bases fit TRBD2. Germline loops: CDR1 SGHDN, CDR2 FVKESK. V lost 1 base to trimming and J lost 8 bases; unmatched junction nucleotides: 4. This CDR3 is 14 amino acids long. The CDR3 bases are TGTGCCAGCAGCCAAGTTAGCGGGGCCTATGAGCAGTTCTTC. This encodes CASSQVSGAYEQFF.

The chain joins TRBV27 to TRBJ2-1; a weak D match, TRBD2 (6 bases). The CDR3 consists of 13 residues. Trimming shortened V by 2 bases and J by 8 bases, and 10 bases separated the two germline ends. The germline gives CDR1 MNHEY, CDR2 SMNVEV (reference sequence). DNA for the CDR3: TGTGCCAGCAGTTTAGGCGGGATCGATGAGCAGTTCTTC. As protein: CASSLGGIDEQFF.

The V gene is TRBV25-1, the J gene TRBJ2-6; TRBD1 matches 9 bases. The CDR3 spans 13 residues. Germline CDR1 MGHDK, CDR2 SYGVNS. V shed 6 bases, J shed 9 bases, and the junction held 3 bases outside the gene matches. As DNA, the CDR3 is TGTGCCAGCAGGCACAGGGGGCTCAACGTCCTGACTTTC. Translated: CASRHRGLNVLTF.

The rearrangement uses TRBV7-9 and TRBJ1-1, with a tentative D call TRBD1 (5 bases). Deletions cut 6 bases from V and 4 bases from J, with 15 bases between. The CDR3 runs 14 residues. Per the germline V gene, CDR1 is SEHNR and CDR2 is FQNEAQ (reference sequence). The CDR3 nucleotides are TGTGCCAGCAGGCCCCGGGGGGGACGCACTGAAGCTTTCTTT. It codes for CASRPRGGRTEAFF.

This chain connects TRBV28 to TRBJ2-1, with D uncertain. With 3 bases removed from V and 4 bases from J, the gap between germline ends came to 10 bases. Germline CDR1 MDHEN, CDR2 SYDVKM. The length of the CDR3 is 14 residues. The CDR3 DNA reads TGTGCCAGCAGTTTTTCCCCCTATTACAATGAGCAGTTCTTC. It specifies CASSFSPYYNEQFF.

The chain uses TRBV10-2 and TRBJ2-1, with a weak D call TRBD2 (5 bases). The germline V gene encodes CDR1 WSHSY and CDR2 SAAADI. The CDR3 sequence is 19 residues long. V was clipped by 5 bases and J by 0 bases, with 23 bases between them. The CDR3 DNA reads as TGCGCCAGCAGTCCCAGAGGCTCGGACGGGGAAAGCTCCTACAATGAGCAGTTCTTC. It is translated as CASSPRGSDGESSYNEQFF.

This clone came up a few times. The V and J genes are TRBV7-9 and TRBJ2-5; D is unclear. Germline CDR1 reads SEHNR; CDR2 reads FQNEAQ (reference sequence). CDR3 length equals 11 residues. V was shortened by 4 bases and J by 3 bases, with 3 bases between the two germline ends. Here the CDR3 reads CASSSKETQYF. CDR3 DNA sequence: TGTGCCAGCAGCTCCAAAGAGACCCAGTACTTC.